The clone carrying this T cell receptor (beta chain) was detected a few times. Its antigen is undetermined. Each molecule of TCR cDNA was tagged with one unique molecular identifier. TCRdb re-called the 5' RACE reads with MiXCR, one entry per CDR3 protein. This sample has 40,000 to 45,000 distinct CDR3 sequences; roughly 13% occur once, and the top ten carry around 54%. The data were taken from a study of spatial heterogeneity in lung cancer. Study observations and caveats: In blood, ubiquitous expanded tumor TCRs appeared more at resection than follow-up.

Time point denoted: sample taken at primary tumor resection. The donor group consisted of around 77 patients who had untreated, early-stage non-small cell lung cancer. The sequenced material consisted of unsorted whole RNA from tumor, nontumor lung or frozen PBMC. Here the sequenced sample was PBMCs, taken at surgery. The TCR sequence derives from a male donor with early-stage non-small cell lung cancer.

CDR3 in DNA: TGTGCCAGCAGTGAGGAGGGGGCCGCGCAAGAGACCCAGTACTTC. It specifies CASSEEGAAQETQYF. This chain uses TRBV2 with TRBJ2-5; tentative D call: TRBD1 (7 bases). The germline CDR1 and CDR2 sequences are SNHLY and FYNNEI. Trimming removed 3 bases at V and 2 bases at J, with 13 bases between. CDR3 length equals 15 residues.